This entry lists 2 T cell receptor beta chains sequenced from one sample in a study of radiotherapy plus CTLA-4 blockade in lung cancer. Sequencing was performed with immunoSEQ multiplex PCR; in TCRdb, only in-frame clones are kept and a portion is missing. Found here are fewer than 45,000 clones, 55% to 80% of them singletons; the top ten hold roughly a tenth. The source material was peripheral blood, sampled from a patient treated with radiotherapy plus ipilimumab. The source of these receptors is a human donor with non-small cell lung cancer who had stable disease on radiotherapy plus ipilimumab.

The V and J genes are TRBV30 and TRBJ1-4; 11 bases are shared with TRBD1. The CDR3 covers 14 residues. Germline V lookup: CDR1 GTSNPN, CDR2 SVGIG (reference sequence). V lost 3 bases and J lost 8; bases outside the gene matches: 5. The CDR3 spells CAWREGQGVEKLFF. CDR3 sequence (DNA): TGTGCCTGGAGGGAGGGACAGGGGGTGGAAAAACTGTTTTTT.

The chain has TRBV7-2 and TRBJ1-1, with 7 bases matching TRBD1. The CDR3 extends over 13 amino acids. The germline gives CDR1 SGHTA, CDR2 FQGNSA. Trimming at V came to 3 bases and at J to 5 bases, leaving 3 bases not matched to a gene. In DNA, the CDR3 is TGTGCCAGCAGCTTCTCCAGGGGGACTGAAGCTTTCTTT. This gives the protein CASSFSRGTEAFF.